The 16 T cell receptor beta chains reported below all come from one sample, sequenced in a study of shared clonotypes between healthy human individuals. The naive CD8 subset, CD45RO-negative cells positively selected for CCR7, excluded terminally differentiated effector memory CD45RA+ cells. Profiled with immunoSEQ multiplex PCR; TCRdb holds only in-frame clones, not every one. In the table there are 2 million to 2.5 million clones, roughly 94% of which are singletons. Specimen: naive CD8+ T cells sorted from blood. The receptors come from a man aged 18 to 30 in good health.

The chain employs TRBV4-1 and TRBJ2-1; 10 positions agree with TRBD2. CDR3 length: 17 amino acids. V shed 1 base and J 5 bases; nucleotides not matched to a gene: 8. Germline V gives CDR1 MGHRA, CDR2 YSYEKL. CDR3 nucleotide sequence: TGCGCCAGCAGCCAAGTGGGGGGACTAGCGAGGGACAATGAGCAGTTCTTC. This sequence encodes CASSQVGGLARDNEQFF.

The chain is built from TRBV2 and TRBJ1-5, with a weak D call TRBD1 (5 bases). The CDR3 runs 16 residues. CDR1 and CDR2 from the germline V gene are SNHLY and FYNNEI. Between the trimmed V and J ends, which lost 2 bases and 3 bases, there was a span of 14 bases. The CDR3, as DNA: TGTGCCAGCAGTGAATCGGGGACTTCCCTCAATCAGCCCCAGCATTTT. As protein: CASSESGTSLNQPQHF.

With regard to this clone: The same CDR3 is also encoded by other DNA sequences in this sample. The chain is built from TRBV7-9 and TRBJ2-3, with D unclear. This CDR3 has 13 residues. Germline lookup yields CDR1 SEHNR and CDR2 FQNEAQ (reference sequence). The germline V and J ends were trimmed by 1 base and 3 bases, with 5 bases remaining between them. The CDR3, as DNA: TGTGCCAGCAGCTTAGTCTCAACAGATACGCAGTATTTT. It yields the protein CASSLVSTDTQYF.

J is TRBJ2-7 and V is TRBV4-2, with D perhaps assigned TRBD1 or TRBD2 (6 bases each). The CDR3 runs 15 residues. Trimming pared 1 base from V and 3 bases from J, leaving 13 bases between. The germline V gene encodes CDR1 LGHNA and CDR2 YNFKEQ. CDR3 in amino acids: CASSQVRGGVYEQYF. Here the CDR3 DNA reads TGTGCCAGCAGCCAAGTCAGGGGCGGGGTCTACGAGCAGTACTTC.

The chain uses TRBV5-8 and TRBJ1-5; 9 positions match TRBD1. This CDR3 is 17 amino acids long. J was trimmed by 3 bases and V by 4 bases; bases with no gene match: 11. The germline V gene encodes CDR1 SGHTS and CDR2 YDEGEE. The CDR3 region is CASSLGQGTSTNQPQHF. CDR3 DNA: TGTGCCAGCAGCCTAGGACAGGGGACAAGTACCAATCAGCCCCAGCATTTT.

The V and J genes are TRBV25-1 and TRBJ2-7, with D possibly matching TRBD1 (6 bases). Germline CDR1 and CDR2: MGHDK and SYGVNS. Trimming cost V 3 bases and J 1 base, with 13 bases left between them. The CDR3 is made up of 15 amino acids. In DNA form, the CDR3 reads TGTGCCAGCAGTGACCCCGGGACACCGTCCTACGAGCAGTACTTC. Translated, it gives CASSDPGTPSYEQYF.

V usage is TRBV10-3 and J usage is TRBJ2-3; 7 positions agree with TRBD1. V lost 8 bases and J lost 4; bases outside the gene matches: 6. The CDR3 has 13 amino acids. Germline V gene sequence: CDR1 ENHRY, CDR2 SYGVKD. The CDR3 sequence is CAIGTGVADTQYF. The DNA of the CDR3 is TGTGCCATCGGCACAGGGGTGGCAGATACGCAGTATTTT.

This chain joins TRBV27 and TRBJ1-2; D unclear. The germline gives CDR1 MNHEY, CDR2 SMNVEV (reference sequence). Trimming left V 7 bases short and J 8 bases short, with 23 bases between. The CDR3 totals 15 residues. CDR3 DNA sequence: TGTGCCAGCACCCAAACGGGCCCCCAATTACAGGGCTACACCTTC. It is translated as CASTQTGPQLQGYTF.

The gene calls are TRBV7-9 and TRBJ2-2, with 13 bases lining up with TRBD2. The CDR3 runs 18 residues. Per the germline V gene, CDR1 is SEHNR and CDR2 is FQNEAQ (reference sequence). The V gene end was trimmed by 5 bases and the J gene end by 1 base; junction bases not matched to a gene: 7. DNA of the CDR3: TGTGCCAGCAGCCCCACTAGCGGGGGGGCGGGGAACACCGGGGAGCTGTTTTTT. This encodes CASSPTSGGAGNTGELFF. The whole variable domain, remainder taken from reference TRBV7-9 and TRBJ2-2, is DTGVSQNPRHKITKRGQNVTFRCDPISEHNRLYWYRQTLGQGPEFLTYFQNEAQLEKSRLLSDRFSAERPKGSFSTLEIQRTEQGDSAMYLCASSPTSGGAGNTGELFFGEGSRLTVL.

A remark on this clone: This sample includes further DNA sequences coding for the same CDR3. V and J are TRBV28 and TRBJ2-2; TRBD1 matches 7 bases. From germline, CDR1 is MDHEN and CDR2 SYDVKM. After removal of 6 bases from V and 3 bases from J, the junction contained 7 bases not matched to a gene. The CDR3 runs 15 residues. The CDR3 reads CASSLGTEHTGELFF. CDR3 in DNA: TGTGCCAGCAGCCTGGGGACAGAACACACCGGGGAGCTGTTTTTT.

The V gene is TRBV27, the J gene TRBJ1-2, with a tentative D call TRBD1 (6 bases). The CDR3 has 16 amino acids. CDR1 and CDR2 (germline): MNHEY, SMNVEV (reference sequence). The ends were cut back, 2 bases at V and 2 bases at J, with 15 bases in the middle. This CDR3 reads CASSLAPSDSNYGYTF. The CDR3 region has the DNA TGTGCCAGCAGTTTAGCCCCCTCGGACAGCAACTATGGCTACACCTTC.

The chain is built from TRBV9 and TRBJ2-7, with 9 nucleotides matching TRBD2. The V and J ends lost 0 bases and 6 bases, in that order; junction bases with no gene match: 7. The CDR3 spans 15 residues. Germline V CDR1 and CDR2: SGDLS, YYNGEE. The CDR3 nucleotides are TGTGCCAGCAGCGTAGAATTAGCGGGAGACGTCGAGCAGTACTTC. Its protein product is CASSVELAGDVEQYF. Combining the CDR3 with reference TRBV9 and TRBJ2-7 gives the whole variable domain DSGVTQTPKHLITATGQRVTLRCSPRSGDLSVYWYQQSLDQGLQFLIQYYNGEERAKGNILERFSAQQFPDLHSELNLSSLELGDSALYFCASSVELAGDVEQYFGPGTRLTVT.

V and J are TRBV7-8 and TRBJ2-7, with D possibly TRBD1 on 6 matching bases. The germline V and J ends were trimmed by 5 bases and 5 bases, with 13 bases remaining between them. Germline V gene sequence: CDR1 SGHVS, CDR2 FQNEAQ. The CDR3 runs 13 residues. For the CDR3, the DNA is TGTGCCAGCAGCCCTGGACAGCCCCACGAGCAGTACTTC. Its protein is CASSPGQPHEQYF.

This clone was counted once. The chain uses TRBV4-1 and TRBJ1-2; D is uncertain. Germline assignment: CDR1 MGHRA and CDR2 YSYEKL. The V end was cut by 0 bases, the J end by 3 bases, with 8 bases between. The CDR3 loop spans 14 amino acids. The CDR3 region is CASSQDERDYGYTF. Written as DNA, the CDR3 is TGCGCCAGCAGCCAAGATGAAAGGGACTATGGCTACACCTTC.

The V call is TRBV5-8, the J call TRBJ1-6, with a tentative D call TRBD1 (5 bases). V lost 3 bases and J lost 0, with 10 bases in between. Germline V gives CDR1 SGHTS, CDR2 YDEGEE. The CDR3 totals 16 residues. CDR3: CASSSDIYSYNSPLHF. Here the CDR3 DNA reads TGTGCCAGCAGCTCGGACATCTACTCCTATAATTCACCCCTCCACTTT.

This sequence joins TRBV28 and TRBJ2-5; D not certain. CDR3 size: 19 residues. V dropped 0 bases and J dropped 2 bases, with 22 bases sitting between them. In germline, CDR1 is MDHEN, CDR2 SYDVKM. CDR3 coding DNA: TGTGCCAGCAGTTTATGGGCAGACCTCCATCATTCCTGGCAAGAGACCCAGTACTTC. Translating it yields CASSLWADLHHSWQETQYF. Full variable domain (rest looked up from reference TRBV28 and TRBJ2-5): DVKVTQSSRYLVKRTGEKVFLECVQDMDHENMFWYRQDPGLGLRLIYFSYDVKMKEKGDIPEGYSVSREKKERFSLILESASTNQTSMYLCASSLWADLHHSWQETQYFGPGTRLLVL.